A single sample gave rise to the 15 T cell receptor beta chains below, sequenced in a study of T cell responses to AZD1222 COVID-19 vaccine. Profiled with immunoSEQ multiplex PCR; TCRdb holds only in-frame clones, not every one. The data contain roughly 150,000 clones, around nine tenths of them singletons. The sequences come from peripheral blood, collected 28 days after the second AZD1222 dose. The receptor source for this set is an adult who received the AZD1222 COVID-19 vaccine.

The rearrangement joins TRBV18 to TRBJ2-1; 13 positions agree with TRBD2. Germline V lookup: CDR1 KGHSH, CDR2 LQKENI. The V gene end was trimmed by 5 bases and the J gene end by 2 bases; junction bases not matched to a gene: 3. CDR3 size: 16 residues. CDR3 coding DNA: TGTGCCAGCTCAATTGGGACTAGCGGGGCCTACAATGAGCAGTTCTTC. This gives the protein CASSIGTSGAYNEQFF.

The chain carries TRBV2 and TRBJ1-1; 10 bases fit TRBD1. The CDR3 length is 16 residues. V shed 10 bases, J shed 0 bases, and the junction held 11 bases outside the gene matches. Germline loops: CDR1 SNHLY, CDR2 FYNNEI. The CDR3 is CATPQDRGALNTEAFF. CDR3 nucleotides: TGTGCCACCCCCCAGGACAGGGGGGCATTGAACACTGAAGCTTTCTTT.

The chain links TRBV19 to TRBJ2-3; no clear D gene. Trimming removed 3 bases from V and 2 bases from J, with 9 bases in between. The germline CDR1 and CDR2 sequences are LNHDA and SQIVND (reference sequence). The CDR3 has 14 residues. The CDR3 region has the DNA TGTGCCAGTAGTATCCGTCCTAACACAGATACGCAGTATTTT. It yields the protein CASSIRPNTDTQYF.

CDR3 in amino acids: CAARRNRNSPLHF. For the CDR3, the DNA is TGTGCAGCCCGGCGTAACCGTAATTCACCCCTCCACTTT. The chain uses TRBV30 and TRBJ1-6; D uncertain. The germline CDR1 and CDR2 sequences are GTSNPN and SVGIG (reference sequence). This CDR3 is 13 amino acids long.

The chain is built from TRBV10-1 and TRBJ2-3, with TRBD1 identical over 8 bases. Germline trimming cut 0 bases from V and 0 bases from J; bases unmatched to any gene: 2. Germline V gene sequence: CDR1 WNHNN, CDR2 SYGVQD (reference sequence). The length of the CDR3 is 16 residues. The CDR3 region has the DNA TGCGCCAGCAGTGAGTCTTGGACAGGGAGCACAGATACGCAGTATTTT. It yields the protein CASSESWTGSTDTQYF.

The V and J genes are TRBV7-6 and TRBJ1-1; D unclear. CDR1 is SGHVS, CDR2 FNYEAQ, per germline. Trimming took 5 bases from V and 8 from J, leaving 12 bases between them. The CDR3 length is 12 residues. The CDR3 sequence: CASSTEAGEAFF. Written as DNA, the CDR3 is TGTGCCAGCAGCACAGAGGCGGGGGAAGCTTTCTTT.

For the CDR3, the DNA is TGTGCCAGCAGTTACACTAGCGGGGGGGCCTTAGAGACCCAGTACTTC. The encoded protein is CASSYTSGGALETQYF. V usage is TRBV6-5 and J usage is TRBJ2-5, with 13 bases matching TRBD2. CDR1 and CDR2 from the germline V gene are MNHEY and SVGAGI. This CDR3 is 16 amino acids long. V shed 2 bases and J 4 bases; nucleotides not matched to a gene: 4.

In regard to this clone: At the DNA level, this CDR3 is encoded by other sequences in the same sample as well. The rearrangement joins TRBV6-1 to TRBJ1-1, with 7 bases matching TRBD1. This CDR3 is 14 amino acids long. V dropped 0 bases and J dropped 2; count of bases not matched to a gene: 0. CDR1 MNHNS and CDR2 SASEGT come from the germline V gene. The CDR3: CASSEAGGNTEAFF. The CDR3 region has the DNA TGTGCCAGCAGTGAAGCAGGGGGCAACACTGAAGCTTTCTTT.

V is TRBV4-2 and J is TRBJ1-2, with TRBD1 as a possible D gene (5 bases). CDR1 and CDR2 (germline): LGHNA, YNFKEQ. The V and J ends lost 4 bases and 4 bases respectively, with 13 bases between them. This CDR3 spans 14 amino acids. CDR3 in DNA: TGTGCCAGCAGCCTCACGGGGGTTCCCTATGGCTACACCTTC. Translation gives CASSLTGVPYGYTF.

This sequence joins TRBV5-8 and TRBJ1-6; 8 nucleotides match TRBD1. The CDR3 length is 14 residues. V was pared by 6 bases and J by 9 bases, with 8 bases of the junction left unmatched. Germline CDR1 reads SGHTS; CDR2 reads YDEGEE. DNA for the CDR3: TGTGCCAGCACCCCTGGGCAGGGGGCTTCACCCCTCCACTTT. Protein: CASTPGQGASPLHF. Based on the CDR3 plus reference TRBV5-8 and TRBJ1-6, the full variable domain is EAGVTQSPTHLIKTRGQQATLRCSPISGHTSVYWYQQALGLGLQFLLWYDEGEERNRGNFPPRFSGRQFPNYSSELNVNALELEDSALYLCASTPGQGASPLHFGNGTRLTVT.

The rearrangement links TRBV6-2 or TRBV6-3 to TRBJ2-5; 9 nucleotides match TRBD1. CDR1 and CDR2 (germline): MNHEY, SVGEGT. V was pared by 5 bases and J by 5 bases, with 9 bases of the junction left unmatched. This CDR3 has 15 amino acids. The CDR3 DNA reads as TGTGCCAGCAGTGGGGCGGGACAGGGTTTGGAGACCCAGTACTTC. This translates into CASSGAGQGLETQYF.

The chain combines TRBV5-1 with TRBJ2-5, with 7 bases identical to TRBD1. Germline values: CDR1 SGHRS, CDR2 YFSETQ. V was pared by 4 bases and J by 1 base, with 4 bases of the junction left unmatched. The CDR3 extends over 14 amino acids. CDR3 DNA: TGCGCCAGCAGCCGTTGGGACAGCCAAGAGACCCAGTACTTC. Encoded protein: CASSRWDSQETQYF.

The DNA for the CDR3 is TGTGCCAGCAGCCCCCCCAGGTTCAATGAGCAGTTCTTC. Its protein product is CASSPPRFNEQFF. V and J are TRBV7-8 and TRBJ2-1; D unresolved. Germline V gene data show CDR1 as SGHVS and CDR2 as FQNEAQ. Trimming left V 5 bases short and J 6 bases short, with 11 bases between. The CDR3 is made up of 13 amino acids.

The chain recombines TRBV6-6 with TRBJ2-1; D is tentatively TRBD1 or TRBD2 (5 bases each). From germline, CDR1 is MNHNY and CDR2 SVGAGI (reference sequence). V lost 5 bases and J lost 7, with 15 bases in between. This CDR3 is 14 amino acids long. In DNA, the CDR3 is TGTGCCAGCAGTGGATCCTTAGGGGAGAATGAGCAGTTCTTC. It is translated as CASSGSLGENEQFF.

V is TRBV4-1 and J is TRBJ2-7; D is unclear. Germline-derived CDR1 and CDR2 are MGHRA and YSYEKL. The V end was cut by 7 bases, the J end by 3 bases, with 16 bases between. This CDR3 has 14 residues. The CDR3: CASTPTVGNYEQYF. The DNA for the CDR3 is TGCGCCAGCACCCCGACCGTGGGGAACTACGAGCAGTACTTC.